This T cell receptor beta chain was captured in a study of cytomegalovirus exposure and HLA in healthy donors. On the study more broadly: It was reported in a later analysis that the 90 to 150 validation repertoires used the same platform as the 500 to 700 first-cohort repertoires.

Clones were sequenced by immunoSEQ multiplex PCR, and TCRdb holds only the in-frame ones, with some missing. The sample carries approximately 160,000 clones, under 90% recorded once. The length of the CDR3 is 13 residues. The V gene lost 6 bases and the J gene lost 0 bases, with 9 bases spanning the gap. Germline CDR1 reads MDHEN; CDR2 reads SYDVKM. Points on this clone: Its antigen is as yet unknown.

Whole-study results and caveats: Most sequenced TCRs were rare (though some public TCRs occurred in many donors). Among the CMV-associated chains, three were confirmed in vitro as specific for CMV antigens.

This receptor was identified in a man aged 18 to 30 in good health and CMV-seropositive. The chain carries TRBV28 and TRBJ2-7; D remains ambiguous. The specimen sequenced was PBMCs. The CDR3 bases are TGTGCCAGCAGCCTAAACTTCTCCTACGAGCAGTACTTC. Translating it yields CASSLNFSYEQYF.